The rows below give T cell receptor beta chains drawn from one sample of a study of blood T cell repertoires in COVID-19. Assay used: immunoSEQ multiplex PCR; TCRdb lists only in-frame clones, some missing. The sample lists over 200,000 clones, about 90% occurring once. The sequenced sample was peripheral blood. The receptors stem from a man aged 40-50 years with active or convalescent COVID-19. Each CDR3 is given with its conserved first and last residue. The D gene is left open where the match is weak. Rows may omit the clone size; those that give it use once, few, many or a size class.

CDR3aa: CASSLGGLNTEAFF; CDR3nt: TGTGCCAGCAGCTTAGGAGGGCTGAACACTGAAGCTTTCTTT; abundance: -; j_gene: TRBJ1-1; v_gene: TRBV7-6; d_gene: -
CDR3aa: CASSTTGRDTEAFF; CDR3nt: TGTGCCAGCAGCACAACAGGGAGGGACACTGAAGCTTTCTTT; abundance: -; j_gene: TRBJ1-1; v_gene: TRBV7-3; d_gene: -
CDR3aa: CASSFSGTEAFF; CDR3nt: TGTGCCAGCAGTTTTTCCGGGACTGAAGCTTTCTTT; abundance: -; j_gene: TRBJ1-1; v_gene: TRBV12-3/TRBV12-4; d_gene: -
CDR3aa: CASSVERSSGNTIYF; CDR3nt: TGTGCCAGCAGCGTGGAGAGGAGCTCTGGAAACACCATATATTTT; abundance: few; j_gene: TRBJ1-3; v_gene: TRBV9; d_gene: -
CDR3aa: CASSSPRDRSSNQPQHF; CDR3nt: TGTGCCAGCTCGTCCCCTAGGGACAGGTCTAGCAATCAGCCCCAGCATTTT; abundance: -; j_gene: TRBJ1-5; v_gene: TRBV19; d_gene: TRBD1
CDR3aa: CASSLGTSGREQFF; CDR3nt: TGTGCCAGCAGTTTAGGGACTAGCGGGAGGGAGCAGTTCTTC; abundance: -; j_gene: TRBJ2-1; v_gene: TRBV27; d_gene: TRBD2
CDR3aa: CASSRGGGANEKLFF; CDR3nt: TGTGCCAGCAGCCGGGGGGGAGGTGCTAATGAAAAACTGTTTTTT; abundance: -; j_gene: TRBJ1-4; v_gene: TRBV9; d_gene: -
CDR3aa: CASSSPSGDYEQYF; CDR3nt: TGTGCCAGCAGTTCTCCTTCAGGGGACTACGAGCAGTACTTC; abundance: -; j_gene: TRBJ2-7; v_gene: TRBV28; d_gene: -
CDR3aa: CASSEDGQAWPQHF; CDR3nt: TGTGCCAGCAGTGAAGACGGTCAGGCTTGGCCCCAGCATTTT; abundance: -; j_gene: TRBJ1-5; v_gene: TRBV2; d_gene: -
CDR3aa: CASSLVLWQGAYEQYF; CDR3nt: TGTGCCAGCAGCTTAGTTCTTTGGCAGGGTGCCTACGAGCAGTACTTC; abundance: -; j_gene: TRBJ2-7; v_gene: TRBV11-2; d_gene: -
CDR3aa: CASSATAPSLGTGELFF; CDR3nt: TGTGCCAGCAGCGCAACGGCTCCCTCCCTAGGCACCGGGGAGCTGTTTTTT; abundance: -; j_gene: TRBJ2-2; v_gene: TRBV9; d_gene: -
CDR3aa: CASSPSWGDNEQFF; CDR3nt: TGTGCCAGCAGCCCAAGCTGGGGGGACAATGAGCAGTTCTTC; abundance: -; j_gene: TRBJ2-1; v_gene: TRBV7-3; d_gene: -
CDR3aa: CASSLTQVNTEAFF; CDR3nt: TGTGCCAGCAGCTTAACACAAGTGAACACTGAAGCTTTCTTT; abundance: -; j_gene: TRBJ1-1; v_gene: TRBV11-2; d_gene: -
CDR3aa: CASSIVWSNEQYF; CDR3nt: TGTGCCAGTAGTATCGTCTGGAGTAACGAGCAGTACTTC; abundance: -; j_gene: TRBJ2-7; v_gene: TRBV19; d_gene: -